These 8 T cell receptor beta chains originate from one sample sequenced in a study of cytomegalovirus exposure and HLA in healthy donors. PCR amplification relied on 60 Vbeta primers (plus 13 Jbeta primers). TCRdb keeps only in-frame clones here, not all; method: immunoSEQ multiplex PCR. The data contain roughly 180,000 clones, approximately 78% of them seen just once; the ten biggest clones take up 0.77%. The sequenced material came from PBMCs. Receptor source: a woman aged 18-30 years in good health and CMV-seronegative.

The CDR3 sequence: CASSPSENPYEQYF. CDR3 sequence (DNA): TGTGCCAGCTCACCAAGCGAGAACCCCTACGAGCAGTACTTC. V usage is TRBV18 and J usage is TRBJ2-7, with D unclear. The CDR3 contains 14 residues. Germline lookup yields CDR1 KGHSH and CDR2 LQKENI. V dropped 2 bases and J dropped 2 bases, with 10 bases sitting between them. The full variable domain, completed using reference TRBV18 and TRBJ2-7, is NAGVMQNPRHLVRRRGQEARLRCSPMKGHSHVYWYRQLPEEGLKFMVYLQKENIIDESGMPKERFSAEFPKEGPSILRIQQVVRGDSAAYFCASSPSENPYEQYFGPGTRLTVT.

The chain joins TRBV6-1 to TRBJ1-1; 7 bases fit TRBD1. The CDR3 contains 13 residues. CDR1 is MNHNS, CDR2 SASEGT, per germline. The J segment lost 13 bases and the V segment lost 4 bases, leaving 12 bases of the junction unmatched. CDR3 sequence reads: CASSGRRDSRVFF. The CDR3 nucleotides are TGTGCCAGCAGTGGCCGCCGGGACAGCCGCGTTTTCTTT.

The V gene is TRBV5-1, the J gene TRBJ1-1; possibly TRBD1 for D (5 bases). Germline V gene data show CDR1 as SGHRS and CDR2 as YFSETQ. Between the trimmed V and J ends, which lost 4 bases and 7 bases, there was a span of 20 bases. This CDR3 has 15 residues. The CDR3 spells CASSQSFNDRDEAFF. The CDR3, as DNA: TGCGCCAGCAGCCAATCTTTCAATGACAGAGATGAAGCTTTCTTT. The full variable domain, with the rest looked up from reference TRBV5-1 and TRBJ1-1, is KAGVTQTPRYLIKTRGQQVTLSCSPISGHRSVSWYQQTPGQGLQFLFEYFSETQRNKGNFPGRFSGRQFSNSRSEMNVSTLELGDSALYLCASSQSFNDRDEAFFGQGTRLTVV.

This clone was detected a few times. V usage is TRBV6-6 and J usage is TRBJ1-1; D remains unclear. The V and J ends lost 6 bases and 0 bases respectively, with 5 bases between them. Germline loops: CDR1 MNHNY, CDR2 SVGAGI (reference sequence). The CDR3 totals 12 residues. Here the CDR3 reads CASRLVNTEAFF. The CDR3 nucleotides are TGTGCCAGCAGACTAGTGAACACTGAAGCTTTCTTT.

The chain recombines TRBV5-1 with TRBJ2-1, with 15 bases aligning to TRBD2. The CDR3 totals 16 residues. V was clipped by 2 bases and J by 4 bases; unmatched bases: 1. Germline loops: CDR1 SGHRS, CDR2 YFSETQ. The CDR3, as DNA: TGCGCCAGCAGCTTTGGGACTAGCGGGGGGTACAATGAGCAGTTCTTC. It is translated as CASSFGTSGGYNEQFF.

There are a few counts of this clone. The rearrangement joins TRBV11-3 to TRBJ2-3, with 7 bases identical to TRBD2. In germline, CDR1 is SGHNT, CDR2 YENEEA. CDR3 size: 16 residues. J gave up 0 bases and V 5 bases, and 8 bases lay outside the gene matches. CDR3 loop: CASSLRTSWSTDTQYF. Here the CDR3 DNA reads TGTGCCAGCAGCCTACGGACTAGTTGGAGCACAGATACGCAGTATTTT.

The genes are TRBV2 and TRBJ2-7; 7 bases align to TRBD1. From germline, CDR1 is SNHLY and CDR2 FYNNEI. The CDR3 loop spans 12 amino acids. The J segment lost 3 bases and the V segment lost 5 bases, leaving 1 base of the junction unmatched. The CDR3 DNA reads as TGTGCCAGCAGTACAGGGGTCTACGAGCAGTACTTC. It encodes CASSTGVYEQYF.

The V call is TRBV7-2, the J call TRBJ2-3, with a weak D call TRBD1 (5 bases). Germline CDR1 and CDR2: SGHTA and FQGNSA. CDR3 length: 14 amino acids. V gave up 6 bases and J gave up 0 bases, with 10 bases separating them. CDR3 loop: CASSYRQSTDTQYF. DNA for the CDR3: TGTGCCAGCAGTTATAGACAGAGCACAGATACGCAGTATTTT. The full variable domain, completed using reference TRBV7-2 and TRBJ2-3, is GAGVSQSPSNKVTEKGKDVELRCDPISGHTALYWYRQSLGQGLEFLIYFQGNSAPDKSGLPSDRFSAERTGGSVSTLTIQRTQQEDSAVYLCASSYRQSTDTQYFGPGTRLTVL.